The 9 T cell receptor beta chains reported below all come from one sample, sequenced in a study of response to subunit inactivated influenza vaccine. TCRdb re-analysed the RT-PCR reads in MiXCR, keeping a single row per CDR3 protein. The sample contains around 580,000 distinct CDR3 sequences, roughly 15% of which appear only once. The specimen comprised PBMCs from blood, sampled roughly 13 days after vaccination. These receptors were taken from a man aged 45-65 years who received an inactivated influenza vaccine.

This clonotype was counted between two and nine times. The chain couples TRBV4-1 to TRBJ1-2; 8 bases align to TRBD1. In germline, CDR1 is MGHRA, CDR2 YSYEKL. The CDR3 extends over 14 amino acids. J was trimmed by 4 bases and V by 3 bases; bases with no gene match: 4. CDR3 DNA: TGCGCCAGCAGCCAGTCGGACAGGGCCTATGGCTACACCTTC. Residues: CASSQSDRAYGYTF.

The chain recombines TRBV4-3 with TRBJ2-5; no clear D gene. This CDR3 contains 13 residues. V was pared by 4 bases and J by 1 base, with 7 bases between. Germline V gene data show CDR1 as LGHNA and CDR2 as YSLEER. CDR3 sequence reads: CASSRWSQETQYF. DNA for the CDR3: TGCGCCAGCAGCCGTTGGAGCCAAGAGACCCAGTACTTC.

Only a few counts were recorded for this clonotype. The chain joins TRBV18 to TRBJ2-3; D gene unclear. The CDR3 covers 14 residues. CDR1 is KGHSH, CDR2 LQKENI, per germline. Trimming took 2 bases from V and 5 from J, leaving 11 bases between them. The CDR3 region is CASSPSPVQDTQYF. As DNA, the CDR3 is TGTGCCAGCTCACCAAGTCCTGTACAAGATACGCAGTATTTT.

The V and J genes are TRBV4-3 and TRBJ2-7, with D possibly TRBD2 on 5 matching bases. Germline lookup yields CDR1 LGHNA and CDR2 YSLEER. The V end lost 4 bases, the J end lost 3 bases, and 16 bases lay between the germline ends. The CDR3 contains 15 residues. The CDR3: CASSREVRGLYEQYF. The CDR3 bases are TGCGCCAGCAGCCGAGAGGTTCGGGGTCTCTACGAGCAGTACTTC.

The chain carries TRBV29-1 and TRBJ2-4, with D uncertain. Trimming pared 2 bases from V and 3 bases from J, leaving 14 bases between. The germline CDR1 and CDR2 sequences are SQVTM and ANQGSEA. CDR3 size: 15 residues. CDR3 bases: TGCAGCGTTGAACTCGAGACCACGGTCAAAAACATTCAGTACTTC. This gives the protein CSVELETTVKNIQYF. Based on the CDR3 plus reference TRBV29-1 and TRBJ2-4, the full variable domain is SAVISQKPSRDICQRGTSLTIQCQVDSQVTMMFWYRQQPGQSLTLIATANQGSEATYESGFVIDKFPISRPNLTFSTLTVSNMSPEDSSIYLCSVELETTVKNIQYFGAGTRLSVL.

This clonotype was counted between two and nine times. This chain uses TRBV6-2 or TRBV6-3 with TRBJ1-2, with a weak D call TRBD1 (5 bases). Trimming took off 0 bases at V and 6 bases at J, with 17 bases between the two ends. The CDR3 runs to 16 residues. From germline, CDR1 is MNHEY and CDR2 SVGEGT. CDR3 sequence: CASSYSTSGQVHGYTF. The CDR3 DNA sequence: TGTGCCAGCAGTTACTCGACTTCGGGGCAGGTCCATGGCTACACCTTC.

The chain joins TRBV15 to TRBJ2-2; the match to TRBD2 covers 11 bases. Per the germline V gene, CDR1 is LNHNV and CDR2 is YYDKDF (reference sequence). The J segment lost 5 bases and the V segment lost 3 bases, leaving 20 bases of the junction unmatched. The CDR3 is 21 residues long. CDR3 amino acids: CATSRRRGTSGQNSGTGELFF. The CDR3 DNA reads TGTGCCACCAGCAGGCGGCGAGGGACTAGCGGTCAGAATTCCGGGACCGGGGAGCTGTTTTTT.

This clonotype was observed a handful of times. The J gene is TRBJ2-4, the V gene TRBV5-4; 7 bases map to TRBD1. Germline V lookup: CDR1 SGHNT, CDR2 YYREEE (reference sequence). CDR3 size: 13 residues. V lost 4 bases and J lost 5; bases outside the gene matches: 3. DNA for the CDR3: TGTGCCAGCAGCCCCGGACAGGAAAACATTCAGTACTTC. Translation: CASSPGQENIQYF.

In its sample, this clonotype was seen a few times. V gene TRBV6-2 or TRBV6-3 combines with J gene TRBJ2-7; 11 positions agree with TRBD2. Germline CDR1 MNHEY, CDR2 SVGEGT. CDR3 size: 16 residues. Germline trimming cut 0 bases from V and 2 bases from J; bases unmatched to any gene: 3. The CDR3, as DNA: TGTGCCAGCAGTTACTCGAGACTAGCGGGAACCTACGAGCAGTACTTC. The encoded protein is CASSYSRLAGTYEQYF.